Listed here are 7 T cell receptor beta chains from one sample, sequenced in a study of blood T cells in healthy people across ages. Together with a sample-barcoded 5' primer, a J-beta primer mix was included in a second PCR lasting about 7 to 11 cycles. TCRdb independently ran MiXCR on the 5' RACE reads; one entry per CDR3 protein. The sample gives some 1.7 million distinct CDR3 sequences, about 28% of which show up once; roughly 8.2% is in the top ten. Sequencing input: blood. These receptors all stem from a woman in her thirties in good health.

A remark on this clonotype: This may be a read error, as it is one base from a much larger clone. The V call is TRBV4-3, the J call TRBJ2-5; tentatively, D is TRBD2 (6 bases). The ends were cut back, 0 bases at V and 11 bases at J, with 19 bases in the middle. Germline CDR1 is LGHNA and CDR2 is YSLEER. The CDR3 extends over 15 amino acids. CDR3 sequence: CASSQDRRGYNEQYF. CDR3 DNA: TGCGCCAGCAGCCAAGACCGGCGGGGATACAATGAGCAGTACTTC.

The V call is TRBV18, the J call TRBJ2-3; D uncertain. This CDR3 contains 13 residues. CDR1 KGHSH and CDR2 LQKENI come from the germline V gene. Trimming pared 4 bases from V and 1 base from J, leaving 6 bases between. CDR3 nucleotides: TGTGCCAGCTCACGTGAACGCACAGATACGCAGTATTTT. This codes for CASSRERTDTQYF. The whole variable domain, remainder taken from reference TRBV18 and TRBJ2-3, is NAGVMQNPRHLVRRRGQEARLRCSPMKGHSHVYWYRQLPEEGLKFMVYLQKENIIDESGMPKERFSAEFPKEGPSILRIQQVVRGDSAAYFCASSRERTDTQYFGPGTRLTVL.

This clonotype was detected many times. A junction boundary mismatches the germline segment, possibly from a read error. This rearrangement joins TRBV5-1 to TRBJ2-7; D is unresolved. From germline, CDR1 is SGHRS and CDR2 YFSETQ. The length of the CDR3 is 11 residues. CDR3 loop: CASSLFNEQYF. For the CDR3, the DNA is TGTGCCAGCAGTTTGTTCAACGAGCAGTACTTC.

With regard to this clonotype: A much larger clone lies one base from this, so it may be a read error. The chain employs TRBV11-2 and TRBJ2-6; a weak D match, TRBD1 (5 bases). The CDR3 totals 19 residues. CDR1 is SGHAT, CDR2 FQNNGV, per germline. The CDR3 DNA reads TGTGCCAGCAGCCCTGGTTCGATACTCACTAACTCTGGGGCCAACGTCCGGACTTTC. Protein sequence: CASSPGSILTNSGANVRTF.

This chain links TRBV10-3 with TRBJ1-2; 8 bases are a match to TRBD1. Germline V gene sequence: CDR1 ENHRY, CDR2 SYGVKD. After removal of 0 bases from V and 2 bases from J, the junction contained 11 bases not matched to a gene. The CDR3 covers 18 residues. The CDR3, as DNA: TGTGCCATCAGTGAGTCGATCGGGCGGACAGGGACCAACTATGGCTACACCTTC. Amino acid sequence: CAISESIGRTGTNYGYTF.

In this sample, this clonotype turned up many times. The chain couples TRBV7-6 to TRBJ2-7, with 7 bases lining up with TRBD2. Germline CDR1 SGHVS, CDR2 FNYEAQ. The CDR3 runs 15 residues. Trimming at V came to 5 bases and at J to 0 bases, leaving 7 bases not matched to a gene. Here the CDR3 reads CASSRAPSGSYEQYF. The CDR3 region has the DNA TGTGCCAGCAGCAGAGCCCCTAGCGGCTCCTACGAGCAGTACTTC.

This clonotype was found many times. This chain links TRBV14 with TRBJ2-7, with 9 bases aligning to TRBD2. CDR3 length equals 15 residues. The germline CDR1 and CDR2 sequences are SGHDN and FVKESK. Trimming at V came to 1 base and at J to 5 bases, leaving 6 bases not matched to a gene. The CDR3 DNA sequence: TGTGCCAGCAGCCAAGGACTTAGCGGGAGTCACGAGCAGTACTTC. This translates into CASSQGLSGSHEQYF.